The clone carrying this T cell receptor (beta chain) has only one observation. Sequencing used immunoSEQ multiplex PCR; TCRdb keeps in-frame clones, though not all of them. The data show 150,000 to 200,000 clones, almost 90% seen once. This entry is derived from a study of blood T cell repertoires in COVID-19. The germline CDR1 and CDR2 sequences are GTSNPN and SVGIG (reference sequence). Trimming cost V 3 bases and J 0 bases, with 9 bases left between them. The CDR3 is 15 residues long. Sequences were obtained from peripheral blood. This sequence joins TRBV30 and TRBJ2-6, with TRBD1 as a possible D gene (6 bases). The sequence was collected from a man aged 50-59 years with acute or convalescent COVID-19. The CDR3 sequence: CAWRTGNSGANVLTF. The CDR3 DNA sequence: TGTGCCTGGAGGACAGGAAACTCTGGGGCCAACGTCCTGACTTTC.